Following are 5 T cell receptor beta chains from one sample sequenced in a study of OX40 agonist ivuxolimab in advanced cancers. Assay used: immunoSEQ multiplex PCR; TCRdb lists only in-frame clones, some missing. The data contain 20,000 to 25,000 clones, around nine tenths of them singletons. The sequencing used CD4+ or CD8+ T cells sorted from blood, collected in a trial of the OX40 agonist ivuxolimab. Receptors originate from an adult with an advanced solid tumor such as melanoma, head and neck, liver or kidney cancer.

The CDR3 is CASSYRSTDTQYF. Here the CDR3 DNA reads TGTGCCAGCAGTTACAGGAGCACAGATACGCAGTATTTT. The chain uses TRBV6-5 and TRBJ2-3; unclear D gene. The germline gives CDR1 MNHEY, CDR2 SVGAGI. This CDR3 contains 13 residues. The germline V and J ends were trimmed by 2 bases and 0 bases, with 3 bases remaining between them.

The chain uses TRBV27 and TRBJ2-1, with D possibly TRBD2 on 6 matching bases. Trimming left V 5 bases short and J 9 bases short, with 8 bases between. Per germline, CDR1 MNHEY and CDR2 SMNVEV (reference sequence). This CDR3 comprises 11 residues. For the CDR3, the DNA is TGTGCCAGCAGTAGGGGAGGTGAGCAGTTCTTC. This translates into CASSRGGEQFF.

The chain couples TRBV9 to TRBJ2-1; weak D call: TRBD1 (5 bases). The V gene's germline CDR1 is SGDLS and CDR2 YYNGEE. V lost 3 bases and J lost 8, with 18 bases in between. There are 15 residues in the CDR3. CDR3 bases: TGTGCCAGCAGCGCCCGACAGTCCTCCGCCGATGAGCAGTTCTTC. It translates to CASSARQSSADEQFF.

CDR3 nucleotide sequence: TGCGCCAGCAGCCAAGATCGGGCATCCTACGAGCAGTACTTC. It yields the protein CASSQDRASYEQYF. The rearrangement links TRBV4-3 to TRBJ2-5; D not resolved. The DNA end lines up better with TRBJ2-7; the J call may be wrong. Germline assignment: CDR1 LGHNA and CDR2 YSLEER. There are 14 residues in the CDR3.

The chain employs TRBV7-3 and TRBJ2-5; possibly TRBD1 or TRBD2 for D (5 bases each). This CDR3 comprises 19 residues. V was pared by 2 bases and J by 2 bases, with 24 bases between. Germline V gene data show CDR1 as SGHTA and CDR2 as FQGTGA. The CDR3 spells CASSLYGAVGPGIQETQYF. The DNA for the CDR3 is TGTGCCAGCAGCTTATATGGGGCCGTGGGACCCGGAATACAAGAGACCCAGTACTTC.